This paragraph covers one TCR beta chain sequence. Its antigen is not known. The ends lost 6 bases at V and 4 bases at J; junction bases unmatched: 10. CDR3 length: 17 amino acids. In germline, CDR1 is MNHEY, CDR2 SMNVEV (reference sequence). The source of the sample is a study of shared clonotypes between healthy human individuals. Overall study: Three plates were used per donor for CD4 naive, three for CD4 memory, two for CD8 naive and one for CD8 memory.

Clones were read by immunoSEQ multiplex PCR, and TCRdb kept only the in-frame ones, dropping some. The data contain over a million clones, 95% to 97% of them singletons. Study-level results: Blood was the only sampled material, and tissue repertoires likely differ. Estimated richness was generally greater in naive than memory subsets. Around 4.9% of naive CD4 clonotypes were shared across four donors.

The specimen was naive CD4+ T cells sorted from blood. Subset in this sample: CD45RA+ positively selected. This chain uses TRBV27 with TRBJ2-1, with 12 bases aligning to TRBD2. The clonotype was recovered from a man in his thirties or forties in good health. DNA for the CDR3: TGTGCCAGCAGCATGGCTAGCGGGAGGGTATTATACAATGAGCAGTTCTTC. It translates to CASSMASGRVLYNEQFF.